A selection of T cell receptor beta chains follows, all from one sample in a study of regulatory T cells in long-lasting Graves disease. TCRdb re-derived calls from the multiplex PCR reads in MiXCR, one entry per CDR3 protein. The sample has more than 450,000 distinct CDR3 sequences, 16% seen once; the top ten hold 9.5% to 15%. This sample was also put to use in a study of T cells in Graves' hyperthyroidism and ophthalmopathy.

The sequencing used peripheral blood mononuclear cells (PBMCs), collected at new diagnosis, from a patient treated with antithyroid drugs. The receptors were sampled from a man in his forties or fifties with Graves disease. The CDR3 runs from the conserved cysteine through the conserved F or W. The order of the fields is CDR3 protein, CDR3 DNA, V gene, CDR3 length, D gene, J gene, clone size. A D gene is named only where the DNA matches it firmly. The size field is filled for only some rows; it gives once, few, many or a size class.

CDR3: CSASGSGTDTQYF
DNA: TGCAGTGCTAGCGGGAGTGGCACAGATACGCAGTATTTT
V: TRBV20-1
length: 13
D: .
J: TRBJ2-3
size: .

CDR3: CASGTGGGGTDTQYF
DNA: TGTGCTAGTGGTACCGGTGGGGGAGGCACAGATACGCAGTATTTT
V: TRBV12-5
length: 15
D: .
J: TRBJ2-3
size: .

CDR3: CASSGQAGLAGDEQYF
DNA: TGCGCCAGCAGCGGTCAGGCGGGACTAGCGGGCGACGAGCAGTACTTC
V: TRBV5-1
length: 16
D: TRBD2
J: TRBJ2-7
size: many

CDR3: CASSLLGLAGQETQYF
DNA: TGTGCCAGCAGCCTCTTGGGACTAGCGGGACAAGAGACCCAGTACTTC
V: TRBV7-9
length: 16
D: TRBD2
J: TRBJ2-5
size: many

CDR3: CSARTGGVELFF
DNA: TGCAGTGCCAGGACAGGGGGCGTGGAGCTGTTTTTT
V: TRBV20-1
length: 12
D: TRBD1
J: TRBJ2-2
size: few

CDR3: CASSMAAAIPPGTQYF
DNA: TGTGCCAGTAGTATGGCGGCAGCGATCCCTCCCGGGACCCAGTACTTC
V: TRBV19
length: 16
D: .
J: TRBJ2-5
size: few

CDR3: CASSPPATGEQYF
DNA: TGTGCCAGCAGTCCCCCCGCTACGGGGGAGCAGTACTTC
V: TRBV6-2/TRBV6-3
length: 13
D: .
J: TRBJ2-7
size: few

CDR3: CASSASTGVYNEQFF
DNA: TGTGCCAGCAGCGCTTCGACAGGGGTTTACAATGAGCAGTTCTTC
V: TRBV9
length: 15
D: TRBD1
J: TRBJ2-1
size: many

CDR3: CASSFFQARRFTEAFF
DNA: TGTGCCAGCAGTTTCTTTCAGGCCCGTCGGTTTACTGAAGCTTTCTTT
V: TRBV28
length: 16
D: .
J: TRBJ1-1
size: many

CDR3: CASSSFGTGPNTEAFF
DNA: TGTGCCAGCAGTTCTTTCGGGACAGGGCCGAACACTGAAGCTTTCTTT
V: TRBV12-3/TRBV12-4
length: 16
D: TRBD1
J: TRBJ1-1
size: .

CDR3: CAWSDGTGTGYGYTF
DNA: TGTGCCTGGAGTGACGGAACCGGGACTGGCTATGGCTACACCTTC
V: TRBV30
length: 15
D: .
J: TRBJ1-2
size: many

CDR3: CSVEEEGALRRELFF
DNA: TGCAGCGTTGAAGAGGAGGGGGCACTCCGAAGGGAGCTGTTTTTT
V: TRBV29-1
length: 15
D: .
J: TRBJ2-2
size: many

CDR3: CASRLSSGSGTDTQYF
DNA: TGTGCCAGCAGGCTCTCTAGCGGGAGTGGCACAGATACGCAGTATTTT
V: TRBV6-1
length: 16
D: TRBD2
J: TRBJ2-3
size: many

CDR3: CASSKETGGGGYTF
DNA: TGTGCCAGCAGCAAGGAGACAGGGGGCGGCGGCTACACCTTC
V: TRBV16
length: 14
D: TRBD1
J: TRBJ1-2
size: .

CDR3: CASSQVGGGPYNEQFF
DNA: TGTGCCAGCAGCCAAGTAGGGGGAGGCCCTTACAATGAGCAGTTCTTC
V: TRBV14
length: 16
D: .
J: TRBJ2-1
size: few

CDR3: CASTSGRAGQFF
DNA: TGTGCCAGCACCAGCGGGAGGGCCGGGCAGTTCTTC
V: TRBV6-1
length: 12
D: TRBD2
J: TRBJ2-1
size: .

CDR3: CATSGGQGAREQYF
DNA: TGTGCCACCAGTGGGGGACAGGGGGCCAGGGAGCAGTACTTC
V: TRBV24-1
length: 14
D: TRBD1
J: TRBJ2-7
size: many

CDR3: CASSMPTGNTEAFF
DNA: TGTGCCAGCAGTATGCCGACGGGGAACACTGAAGCTTTCTTT
V: TRBV6-2/TRBV6-3
length: 14
D: .
J: TRBJ1-1
size: few

CDR3: CSARDPGQGTNTEAFF
DNA: TGCAGTGCTAGAGATCCGGGACAGGGTACGAACACTGAAGCTTTCTTT
V: TRBV20-1
length: 16
D: TRBD1
J: TRBJ1-1
size: many

CDR3: CATRADSSSYNEQFF
DNA: TGTGCCACCAGAGCCGACAGCAGCTCCTACAATGAGCAGTTCTTC
V: TRBV15
length: 15
D: .
J: TRBJ2-1
size: .

CDR3: CSARDRTYLYEQYF
DNA: TGCAGTGCTAGAGACAGGACATATCTCTACGAGCAGTACTTC
V: TRBV20-1
length: 14
D: .
J: TRBJ2-7
size: many

CDR3: CSALSTDTEAFF
DNA: TGCAGTGCCCTGTCGACGGACACTGAAGCTTTCTTT
V: TRBV20-1
length: 12
D: .
J: TRBJ1-1
size: few

CDR3: CASSRTGGTYEQYF
DNA: TGTGCCAGCAGTCGGACAGGGGGGACCTACGAGCAGTACTTC
V: TRBV12-3/TRBV12-4
length: 14
D: TRBD1
J: TRBJ2-7
size: many

CDR3: CSASGLAGGGNEQFF
DNA: TGCAGTGCATCGGGACTAGCGGGAGGTGGCAATGAGCAGTTCTTC
V: TRBV20-1
length: 15
D: TRBD2
J: TRBJ2-1
size: many

CDR3: CASSLSDSITF
DNA: TGTGCCAGCAGCTTATCCGATTCTATCACCTTC
V: TRBV7-9
length: 11
D: .
J: TRBJ1-2
size: many

CDR3: CASSELADLYNEQFF
DNA: TGTGCCAGCAGTGAGCTAGCGGATCTCTACAATGAGCAGTTCTTC
V: TRBV6-2/TRBV6-3
length: 15
D: TRBD2
J: TRBJ2-1
size: many

CDR3: CSARVEYNSPLHF
DNA: TGCAGTGCTAGAGTCGAATATAATTCACCCCTCCACTTT
V: TRBV20-1
length: 13
D: .
J: TRBJ1-6
size: few

CDR3: CASSEDRAQGTEAFF
DNA: TGTGCCAGCAGTGAGGACAGGGCTCAGGGGACTGAAGCTTTCTTT
V: TRBV25-1
length: 15
D: TRBD1
J: TRBJ1-1
size: many

CDR3: CASNAGGEGNTIYF
DNA: TGCGCCAGCAACGCAGGGGGCGAAGGAAACACCATATATTTT
V: TRBV5-1
length: 14
D: TRBD1
J: TRBJ1-3
size: .

CDR3: CASSLSLQDGKNIQYF
DNA: TGTGCCAGCAGTTTATCCCTCCAGGACGGCAAAAACATTCAGTACTTC
V: TRBV28
length: 16
D: .
J: TRBJ2-4
size: many

CDR3: CSATGFPGSYEQYF
DNA: TGCAGTGCTACAGGGTTCCCTGGGTCCTACGAGCAGTACTTC
V: TRBV20-1
length: 14
D: .
J: TRBJ2-7
size: few

CDR3: CASSGYRATGYTF
DNA: TGTGCCAGCAGCGGATACAGGGCGACTGGCTACACCTTC
V: TRBV9
length: 13
D: .
J: TRBJ1-2
size: many

CDR3: CASSPFDRGNTGELFF
DNA: TGTGCCAGCTCACCTTTCGACAGGGGCAACACCGGGGAGCTGTTTTTT
V: TRBV18
length: 16
D: TRBD1
J: TRBJ2-2
size: .

CDR3: CAVQGANQPQHF
DNA: TGTGCCGTACAGGGGGCCAATCAGCCCCAGCATTTT
V: TRBV6-2/TRBV6-3
length: 12
D: TRBD1
J: TRBJ1-5
size: few

CDR3: CASSYIRGTGEDPANVLTF
DNA: TGTGCCAGCAGTTACATCAGGGGGACCGGCGAAGACCCGGCCAACGTCCTGACTTTC
V: TRBV6-2/TRBV6-3
length: 19
D: TRBD1
J: TRBJ2-6
size: many

CDR3: CASSQVLGQQERLSNQPQHF
DNA: TGTGCCAGCAGCCAAGTCTTGGGCCAACAGGAGCGGCTAAGCAATCAGCCCCAGCATTTT
V: TRBV3-1
length: 20
D: .
J: TRBJ1-5
size: many

CDR3: CASSILSGNQPQHF
DNA: TGTGCCAGTAGTATCCTGTCGGGCAATCAGCCCCAGCATTTT
V: TRBV19
length: 14
D: .
J: TRBJ1-5
size: few

CDR3: CSVEGFGGRAIETQYF
DNA: TGCAGCGTTGAGGGTTTTGGCGGGAGGGCCATCGAGACCCAGTACTTC
V: TRBV29-1
length: 16
D: TRBD2
J: TRBJ2-5
size: few

CDR3: CASSLTTSGDEQFF
DNA: TGTGCCAGCAGCCTAACGACTAGTGGGGATGAGCAGTTCTTC
V: TRBV7-9
length: 14
D: .
J: TRBJ2-1
size: few

CDR3: CASSLTTGYSYEQYF
DNA: TGTGCCAGCAGCCTTACCACAGGGTACTCCTACGAGCAGTACTTC
V: TRBV28
length: 15
D: .
J: TRBJ2-7
size: many

CDR3: CASSQGLAGAYEQYF
DNA: TGTGCCAGCAGCCAGGGACTAGCGGGCGCCTACGAGCAGTACTTC
V: TRBV3-1
length: 15
D: TRBD2
J: TRBJ2-7
size: many

CDR3: CASSPGRLNEKLFF
DNA: TGCGCCAGCAGCCCGGGACGGCTCAATGAAAAACTGTTTTTT
V: TRBV5-1
length: 14
D: .
J: TRBJ1-4
size: .

CDR3: CASSQAETQYF
DNA: TGTGCCAGCAGCCAAGCAGAGACCCAGTACTTC
V: TRBV3-1
length: 11
D: .
J: TRBJ2-5
size: many

CDR3: CASTSGGTYNEQFF
DNA: TGTGCCAGCACATCGGGAGGGACCTACAATGAGCAGTTCTTC
V: TRBV12-3/TRBV12-4
length: 14
D: TRBD2
J: TRBJ2-1
size: few

CDR3: CSASPLAEAYNEQFF
DNA: TGCAGTGCTAGTCCGCTAGCGGAGGCCTACAATGAGCAGTTCTTC
V: TRBV20-1
length: 15
D: TRBD2
J: TRBJ2-1
size: many

CDR3: CSARKDSGYGYTF
DNA: TGCAGTGCTAGGAAGGACTCCGGCTATGGCTACACCTTC
V: TRBV20-1
length: 13
D: .
J: TRBJ1-2
size: many

CDR3: CASRTATGLPSYNEQFF
DNA: TGTGCCAGCAGAACTGCGACAGGACTACCATCTTACAATGAGCAGTTCTTC
V: TRBV27
length: 17
D: .
J: TRBJ2-1
size: many

CDR3: CSATDRRQGSYEQYF
DNA: TGCAGTGCTACCGACAGACGACAGGGGAGTTACGAGCAGTACTTC
V: TRBV20-1
length: 15
D: TRBD1
J: TRBJ2-7
size: .

CDR3: CASSPRTGSGEAFF
DNA: TGTGCCAGCAGTCCCCGGACAGGGAGTGGTGAAGCTTTCTTT
V: TRBV6-2/TRBV6-3
length: 14
D: TRBD1
J: TRBJ1-1
size: .

CDR3: CSAGTSGLSYEQYF
DNA: TGCAGTGCCGGTACTAGCGGGCTCTCCTACGAGCAGTACTTC
V: TRBV20-1
length: 14
D: TRBD2
J: TRBJ2-7
size: .

CDR3: CASTFSGGGYEQYF
DNA: TGTGCCAGCACCTTCTCGGGCGGGGGGTACGAGCAGTACTTC
V: TRBV12-3/TRBV12-4
length: 14
D: TRBD2
J: TRBJ2-7
size: many

CDR3: CSVAERVGPYGYTF
DNA: TGCAGCGTGGCCGAGAGGGTCGGACCGTATGGCTACACCTTC
V: TRBV29-1
length: 14
D: .
J: TRBJ1-2
size: few

CDR3: CSANQPLDGYTF
DNA: TGCAGTGCCAACCAGCCCCTGGATGGCTACACCTTC
V: TRBV20-1
length: 12
D: .
J: TRBJ1-2
size: few

CDR3: CSARVTDRGATEAFF
DNA: TGCAGTGCTAGAGTCACCGACAGGGGGGCCACTGAAGCTTTCTTT
V: TRBV20-1
length: 15
D: TRBD1
J: TRBJ1-1
size: many